The present entry profiles one TCR beta chain with its context. This specimen belongs to a study of T cell responses to AZD1222 COVID-19 vaccine. The table came from immunoSEQ multiplex PCR; TCRdb's copy has only in-frame clones and leaves some out. The table lists about 150,000 clones, around 90% of them singletons, with under 4% in the top ten. The CDR3 is 16 amino acids. Germline CDR1 is LNHDA and CDR2 is SQIVND (reference sequence). The trim removed 5 bases at V and 4 bases at J, leaving 13 bases unmatched. The receptor was derived from an adult who received the AZD1222 COVID-19 vaccine. V gene TRBV19 combines with J gene TRBJ2-5; 7 bases line up with TRBD1. The sample consisted of peripheral blood, taken 28 days after the second AZD1222 dose. Written as DNA, the CDR3 is TGTGCCAGTAGTCTTCGACAGGGAATATCTAGAGAGACCCAGTACTTC. It yields the protein CASSLRQGISRETQYF.